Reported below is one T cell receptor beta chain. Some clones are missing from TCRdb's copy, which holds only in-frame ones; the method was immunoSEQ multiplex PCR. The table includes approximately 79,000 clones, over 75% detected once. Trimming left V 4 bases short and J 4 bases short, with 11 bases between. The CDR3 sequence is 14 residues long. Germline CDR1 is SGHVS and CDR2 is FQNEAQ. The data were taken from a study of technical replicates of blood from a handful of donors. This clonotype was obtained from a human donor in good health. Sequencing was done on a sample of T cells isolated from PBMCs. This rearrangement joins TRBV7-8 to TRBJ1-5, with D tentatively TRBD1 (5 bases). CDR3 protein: CASSSVGGNQPQHF. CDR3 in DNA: TGTGCCAGCAGCTCCGTCGGGGGGAATCAGCCCCAGCATTTT.